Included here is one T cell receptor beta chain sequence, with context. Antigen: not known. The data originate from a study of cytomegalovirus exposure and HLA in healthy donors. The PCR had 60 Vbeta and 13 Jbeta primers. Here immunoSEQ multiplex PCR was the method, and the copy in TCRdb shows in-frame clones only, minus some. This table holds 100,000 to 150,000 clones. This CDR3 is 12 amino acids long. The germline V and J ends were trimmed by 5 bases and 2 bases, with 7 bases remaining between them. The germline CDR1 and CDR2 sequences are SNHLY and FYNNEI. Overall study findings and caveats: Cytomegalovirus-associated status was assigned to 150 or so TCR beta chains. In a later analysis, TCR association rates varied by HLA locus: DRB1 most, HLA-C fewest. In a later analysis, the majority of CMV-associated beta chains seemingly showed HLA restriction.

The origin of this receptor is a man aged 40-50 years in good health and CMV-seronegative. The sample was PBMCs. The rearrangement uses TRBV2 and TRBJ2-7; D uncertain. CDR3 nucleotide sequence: TGTGCCAGCAGTTCAGGCCCCTACGAGCAGTACTTC. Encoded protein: CASSSGPYEQYF.